Below, one TCR beta chain is given with its context. Its antigen is unknown. Since a much larger clone is just one base distant, this may be a read error. RNA transcripts served as the template for amplifying TCR beta CDR3 regions. The primer set for the first-round RT-PCR of the TCR CDR3 was HTBI. Using its own MiXCR run on the multiplex PCR reads, TCRdb lists one record per CDR3 protein. The table has roughly 630,000 distinct CDR3 sequences, around 14% seen once. The sample comes from a study of T cells in Graves' hyperthyroidism and ophthalmopathy. General observations from the study: Also found in blood were most expanded thyroid clonotypes above 0.001.

The CDR3 runs to 12 residues. Germline V CDR1 and CDR2: ENHRY, SYGVKD. Clinical symptoms, serum thyroxine, TRAb, thyroid ultrasound and orbital computed tomography established diagnosis. V usage is TRBV10-3 and J usage is TRBJ2-7; no clear D. This TCR was recovered from a woman in her 30s with Graves' hyperthyroidism. Sequenced: blood. CDR3 loop: CAISKSGQEQYF. CDR3 nucleotides: TGTGCCATCAGTAAGTCTGGCCAAGAGCAGTACTTC.